This T cell receptor (beta chain) is from a study of T cell repertoires in cytomegalovirus infection. Turning to the study itself: TCR beta signatures that were public indicated CMV infection and matching HLA type. Study-wide results and limits: HLA-C-restricted CMV-specific TCR beta clonotypes prevailed in the ex vivo response.

As to this clonotype: Its cognate antigen is unknown.

TCRdb used MiXCR to reprocess the reads, holding one entry per CDR3 protein. The data contain 600,000 to 800,000 distinct CDR3 sequences, 20% to 30% of them singletons. CDR3 length equals 16 residues. Germline lookup yields CDR1 SGHTA and CDR2 FQGTGA. The V segment lost 6 bases and the J segment 2 bases; nucleotides outside the gene matches: 6. The receptor's source is a human donor in good health (CMV status not recorded). Some clones in this sample may be carry-over from other donors' samples. Sequencing input: CD8+ T cells from PBMCs. The V gene is TRBV7-3, the J gene TRBJ2-2; 10 bases match TRBD1. CDR3 nucleotide sequence: TGTGCCAGCAGACCAGACAGGGGGCAAAACACCGGGGAGCTGTTTTTT. Encoded protein: CASRPDRGQNTGELFF.